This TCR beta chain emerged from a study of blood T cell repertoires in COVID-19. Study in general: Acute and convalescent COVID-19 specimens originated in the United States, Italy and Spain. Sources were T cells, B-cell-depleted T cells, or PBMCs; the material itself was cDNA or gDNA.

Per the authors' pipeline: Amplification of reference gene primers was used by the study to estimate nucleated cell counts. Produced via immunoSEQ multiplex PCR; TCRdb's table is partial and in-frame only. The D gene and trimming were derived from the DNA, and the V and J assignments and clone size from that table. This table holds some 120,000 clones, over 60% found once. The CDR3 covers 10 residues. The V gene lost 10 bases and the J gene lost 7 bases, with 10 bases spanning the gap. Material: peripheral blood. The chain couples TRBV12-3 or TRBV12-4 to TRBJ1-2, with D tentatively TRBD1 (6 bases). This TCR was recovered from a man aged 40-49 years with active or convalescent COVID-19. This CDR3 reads CATTGPGYTF. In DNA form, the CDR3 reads TGTGCCACCACAGGGCCTGGCTACACCTTC.